This T cell receptor (beta chain) was identified in a study of identical twins. Study-level results: The conclusions drew on cross-sectional statistical analysis instead of tracking the same donors. Abundant beta clonotypes from cord blood bore fewer insertions; memory repertoires lacked this pattern. Within beta out-of-frame sequences, the excess sharing observed between twins was weaker.

Germline V lookup: CDR1 SQVTM, CDR2 ANQGSEA. This CDR3 contains 16 residues. J gave up 2 bases and V 0 bases, and 6 bases lay outside the gene matches. This clonotype was seen more than once but under ten times. Its target is unknown. TCRdb analysed the 5' RACE reads with MiXCR anew, one entry per CDR3 protein. This sample carries roughly 230,000 distinct CDR3 sequences, approximately 8.3% of them seen once, and the ten largest clones take roughly 3%. These same data were also listed under a study on yellow fever vaccine responses in identical twins.

V is TRBV29-1 and J is TRBJ2-7, with 11 bases lining up with TRBD1. Sequencing was done on a sample of CD8+ T cells sorted from blood. This clonotype was obtained from a woman younger than 35 in good health. In nucleotides, the CDR3 is TGCAGCGTTGAAGATCTAGGACAGGGGGCCACCTACGAGCAGTACTTC. Encoded protein: CSVEDLGQGATYEQYF.